Listed below are T cell receptor beta chains from one sample, sequenced in a study of CDR3 diversity in severe acne. TCRdb re-derived calls from the PCR reads in MiXCR, one entry per CDR3 protein. The sample consists of about 85,000 distinct CDR3 sequences, 48% of them appearing once. Sequenced input: blood. The receptors stem from a male donor in good health, serving as a control. The CDR3 runs from the conserved cysteine through the conserved F or W. A D gene is named only where the DNA matches it firmly. Where a row states a size, it is once, few, many or the class of an expanded clone; other rows omit it.

-,14,TRBV11-3,once,TRBJ2-2,CASSLEANTGELFF,TGTGCCAGCAGCTTAGAGGCGAACACCGGGGAGCTGTTTTTT
-,13,TRBV7-3,-,TRBJ2-5,CASRAELQETQYF,TGTGCCAGCAGAGCCGAACTGCAAGAGACCCAGTACTTC
TRBD1,14,TRBV25-1,-,TRBJ1-1,CASSSGQVNTEAFF,TGTGCCAGCAGTTCGGGACAGGTGAACACTGAAGCTTTCTTT
-,14,TRBV7-9,-,TRBJ1-1,CASSVQGRGTEAFF,TGTGCCAGCAGCGTACAGGGCAGGGGCACTGAAGCTTTCTTT
-,15,TRBV30,-,TRBJ2-7,CAWGWGRTLHYEQYF,TGTGCCTGGGGATGGGGTCGAACTCTGCACTACGAGCAGTACTTC
-,14,TRBV5-1,many,TRBJ2-1,CASSGAIRGNEQFF,TGCGCCAGTAGTGGAGCAATCCGGGGCAATGAGCAGTTCTTC
TRBD2,16,TRBV7-8,-,TRBJ2-5,CASSPRLAGVRETQYF,TGTGCCAGCAGCCCAAGACTAGCGGGAGTCCGGGAGACCCAGTACTTC
-,13,TRBV28,-,TRBJ1-1,CASLRETNTEAFF,TGTGCCAGCCTCCGGGAGACGAACACTGAAGCTTTCTTT
TRBD2,15,TRBV15,-,TRBJ2-7,CATSRVNSGSYEQYF,TGTGCCACCAGCAGAGTAAATAGCGGGAGCTACGAGCAGTACTTC
TRBD2,17,TRBV7-8,-,TRBJ2-5,CASSLFKGLAGAETQYF,TGTGCCAGCAGCTTATTCAAGGGACTAGCGGGAGCAGAGACCCAGTACTTC
-,19,TRBV6-1,-,TRBJ2-6,CASSPGGGRLGSGANVLTF,TGTGCCAGCAGTCCAGGAGGTGGCAGGCTAGGCTCTGGGGCCAACGTCCTGACTTTC
-,13,TRBV9,few,TRBJ1-1,CASSVGGYTEAFF,TGTGCCAGCAGCGTAGGGGGTTACACTGAAGCTTTCTTT
TRBD2,17,TRBV7-9,-,TRBJ2-2,CASSSGLAGEDTGELFF,TGTGCCAGCAGCTCGGGACTAGCGGGAGAGGACACCGGGGAGCTGTTTTTT
-,15,TRBV2,-,TRBJ1-1,CASSDNRPPNTEAFF,TGTGCCAGCAGTGATAATCGGCCACCGAACACTGAAGCTTTCTTT
TRBD2,16,TRBV25-1,-,TRBJ2-3,CAGSEPKGLVADTQYF,TGTGCCGGCAGTGAGCCTAAGGGACTAGTTGCAGATACGCAGTATTTT
-,15,TRBV28,-,TRBJ1-5,CASSWPELQGLPQHF,TGTGCCAGCAGTTGGCCCGAATTGCAGGGATTGCCCCAGCATTTT
TRBD1,15,TRBV7-9,many,TRBJ1-5,CASSRSGQGSQPQHF,TGTGCCAGCAGCCGTTCCGGACAGGGGAGTCAGCCCCAGCATTTT
-,14,TRBV6-5,many,TRBJ1-1,CASSLSGTTTEAFF,TGTGCCAGCAGTTTATCAGGGACCACCACTGAAGCTTTCTTT
TRBD2,16,TRBV20-1,once,TRBJ2-5,CSASLGLAGPTETQYF,TGCAGTGCTAGCTTAGGACTAGCGGGTCCCACAGAGACCCAGTACTTC
TRBD1,12,TRBV10-3,-,TRBJ2-1,CAIQGAVNEQFF,TGTGCCATACAGGGGGCTGTGAATGAGCAGTTCTTC
-,14,TRBV19,-,TRBJ1-1,CASSQPEMNTEAFF,TGTGCCAGTAGCCAACCCGAAATGAACACTGAAGCTTTCTTT
-,16,TRBV7-2,many,TRBJ2-3,CASSLDSIFSTDTQYF,TGTGCCAGCAGCCTAGACAGTATTTTTAGCACAGATACGCAGTATTTT
TRBD2,12,TRBV7-9,-,TRBJ2-7,CASSQPGGERYF,TGTGCCAGCAGCCAGCCCGGGGGGGAGCGGTACTTC
-,17,TRBV5-4,-,TRBJ1-1,CASSLITGTRMNTEAFF,TGTGCCAGCAGCTTAATTACCGGGACAAGGATGAACACTGAAGCTTTCTTT
-,13,TRBV7-9,many,TRBJ1-1,CASSKGTNTEAFF,TGTGCCAGCAGCAAGGGGACGAACACTGAAGCTTTCTTT
TRBD2,15,TRBV20-1,-,TRBJ2-5,CSAISGTSGRETQYF,TGCAGTGCTATCTCCGGGACTAGCGGGAGGGAGACCCAGTACTTC
-,15,TRBV7-9,-,TRBJ2-7,CASSTGGGRRDEQYF,TGTGCCAGCAGCACAGGGGGGGGCCGAAGGGACGAGCAGTACTTC
TRBD1,15,TRBV6-6,-,TRBJ1-1,CASSQSGQGGAEAFF,TGTGCCAGCAGTCAATCCGGACAGGGGGGAGCTGAAGCTTTCTTT
-,11,TRBV20-1,-,TRBJ1-4,CSAREGEKLFF,TGCAGTGCTAGAGAGGGAGAAAAACTGTTTTTT
-,13,TRBV28,many,TRBJ1-2,CASSLRLGYGYTF,TGTGCCAGCAGTTTAAGACTTGGGTATGGCTACACCTTC
-,13,TRBV9,-,TRBJ1-1,CASSSSLNTEAFF,TGTGCCAGCAGCTCATCTTTGAACACTGAAGCTTTCTTT
-,13,TRBV15,-,TRBJ1-5,CATSSHGTQPQHF,TGTGCCACCAGCAGCCACGGGACTCAGCCCCAGCATTTT
TRBD1,14,TRBV9,-,TRBJ2-7,CASSLQGSSYEQYF,TGTGCCAGCAGCCTACAGGGGTCCTCCTACGAGCAGTACTTC
TRBD1,11,TRBV10-3,-,TRBJ1-1,CASSWTGGAFF,TGTGCCAGCAGCTGGACAGGGGGAGCTTTCTTT
-,14,TRBV27,few,TRBJ1-3,CASSSSGSGNTIYF,TGTGCCAGCAGCTCCTCAGGGTCTGGAAACACCATATATTTT
TRBD1,13,TRBV25-1,-,TRBJ1-1,CASREYRGEEAFF,TGTGCCAGCAGGGAATACAGGGGCGAGGAAGCTTTCTTT
TRBD1,15,TRBV16,many,TRBJ1-1,CASSGRQGEGTEAFF,TGTGCCAGCAGCGGCCGACAGGGTGAGGGCACTGAAGCTTTCTTT
TRBD1,12,TRBV4-1,-,TRBJ1-2,CASSYRDRGYTF,TGCGCCAGCAGCTACCGGGACAGAGGCTACACCTTC
-,15,TRBV24-1,-,TRBJ2-5,CATSQGRYTGETQYF,TGTGCCACCTCCCAGGGGAGATACACCGGGGAGACCCAGTACTTC
-,17,TRBV6-2/TRBV6-3,-,TRBJ2-7,CASSQTPLDTYSYEQYF,TGTGCCAGCAGTCAAACTCCCTTGGACACCTACTCCTACGAGCAGTACTTC
-,14,TRBV25-1,few,TRBJ1-3,CASSEGYSGNTIYF,TGTGCCAGCAGTGAAGGCTACTCTGGGAACACCATATATTTT
TRBD1,15,TRBV10-2,-,TRBJ2-2,CASTEPGQGTGELFF,TGCGCCAGCACCGAACCGGGACAGGGTACCGGGGAGCTGTTTTTT
-,15,TRBV5-1,-,TRBJ1-5,CASSPVPGGNQPQHF,TGCGCCAGCAGCCCCGTCCCCGGGGGCAATCAGCCCCAGCATTTT
TRBD2,14,TRBV5-1,-,TRBJ2-7,CASSPVAGGHEQYF,TGCGCCAGCAGCCCCGTAGCGGGGGGCCACGAGCAGTACTTC
-,15,TRBV5-1,-,TRBJ2-6,CASSLTGSGANALTF,TGCGCCAGCAGTTTGACTGGTTCTGGGGCCAACGCCCTGACTTTC
-,15,TRBV9,-,TRBJ2-7,CASSVGNRDIDKQYF,TGTGCCAGCAGCGTAGGGAATCGGGACATCGATAAGCAGTACTTC
TRBD1,13,TRBV19,once,TRBJ2-7,CASSPGTGFEQYF,TGTGCCAGTAGTCCGGGGACAGGGTTCGAGCAGTACTTC
TRBD1,12,TRBV20-1,-,TRBJ1-2,CSARDREGGYTF,TGCAGTGCAAGGGACAGGGAGGGAGGCTACACCTTC
TRBD2,19,TRBV7-9,few,TRBJ2-7,CASSLVLIGGSGNNYEQYF,TGTGCCAGCAGCTTAGTATTAATTGGTGGGAGCGGGAACAACTACGAGCAGTACTTC
-,14,TRBV6-6,-,TRBJ2-5,CASSDSGTQETQYF,TGTGCCAGCAGTGACTCGGGGACCCAAGAGACCCAGTACTTC
-,14,TRBV7-8,once,TRBJ1-3,CASSPGSSGNTIYF,TGTGCCAGCAGCCCCGGAAGCTCTGGAAACACCATATATTTT